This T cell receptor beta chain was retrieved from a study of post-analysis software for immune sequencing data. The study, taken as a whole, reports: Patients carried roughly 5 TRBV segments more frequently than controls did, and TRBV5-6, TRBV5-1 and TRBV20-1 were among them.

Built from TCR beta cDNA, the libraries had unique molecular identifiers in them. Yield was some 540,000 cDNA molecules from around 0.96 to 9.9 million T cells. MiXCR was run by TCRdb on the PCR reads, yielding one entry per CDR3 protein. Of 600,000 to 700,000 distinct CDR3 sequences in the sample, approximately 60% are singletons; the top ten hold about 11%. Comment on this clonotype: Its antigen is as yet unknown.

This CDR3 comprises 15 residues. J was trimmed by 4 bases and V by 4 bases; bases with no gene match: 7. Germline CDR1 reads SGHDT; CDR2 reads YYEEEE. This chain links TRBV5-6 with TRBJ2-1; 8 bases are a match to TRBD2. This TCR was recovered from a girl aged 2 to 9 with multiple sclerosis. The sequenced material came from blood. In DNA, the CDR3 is TGTGCCAGCAGCCTCTCGGGACTAGTATACAATGAGCAGTTCTTC. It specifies CASSLSGLVYNEQFF.